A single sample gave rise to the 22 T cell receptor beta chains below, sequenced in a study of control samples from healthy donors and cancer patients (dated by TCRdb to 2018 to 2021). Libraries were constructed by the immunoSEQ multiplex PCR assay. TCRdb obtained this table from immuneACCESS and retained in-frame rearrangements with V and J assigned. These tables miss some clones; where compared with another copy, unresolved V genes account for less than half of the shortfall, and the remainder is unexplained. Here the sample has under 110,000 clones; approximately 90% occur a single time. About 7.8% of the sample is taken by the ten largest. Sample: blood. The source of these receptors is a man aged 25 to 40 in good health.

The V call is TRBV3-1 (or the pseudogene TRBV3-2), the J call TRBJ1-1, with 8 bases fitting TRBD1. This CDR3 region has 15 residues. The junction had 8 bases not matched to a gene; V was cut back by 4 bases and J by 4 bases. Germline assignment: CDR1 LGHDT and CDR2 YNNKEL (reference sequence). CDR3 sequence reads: CASSPFGQGGTEAFF. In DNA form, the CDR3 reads TGTGCCAGCAGCCCTTTCGGACAGGGCGGCACTGAAGCTTTCTTT.

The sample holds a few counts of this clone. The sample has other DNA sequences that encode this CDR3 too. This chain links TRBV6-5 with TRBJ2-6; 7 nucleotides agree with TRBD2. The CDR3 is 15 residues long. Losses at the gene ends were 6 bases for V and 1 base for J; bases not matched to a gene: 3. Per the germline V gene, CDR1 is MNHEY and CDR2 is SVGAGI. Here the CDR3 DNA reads TGTGCCAGCAGGACCGGGGGGTCTGGGGCCAACGTCCTGACTTTC. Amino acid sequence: CASRTGGSGANVLTF.

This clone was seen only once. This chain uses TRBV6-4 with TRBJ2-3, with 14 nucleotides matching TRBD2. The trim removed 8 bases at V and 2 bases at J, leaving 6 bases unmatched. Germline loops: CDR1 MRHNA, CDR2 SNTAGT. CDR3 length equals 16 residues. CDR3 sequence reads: CASGRLAGGPTDTQYF. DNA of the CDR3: TGTGCCAGCGGAAGACTAGCGGGAGGGCCCACAGATACGCAGTATTTT.

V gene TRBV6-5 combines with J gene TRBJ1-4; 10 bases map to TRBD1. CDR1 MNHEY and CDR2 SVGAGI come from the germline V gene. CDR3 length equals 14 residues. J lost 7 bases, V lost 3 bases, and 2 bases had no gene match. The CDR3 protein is CASSYGDRGEKLFF. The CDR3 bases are TGTGCCAGCAGTTATGGGGACAGGGGTGAAAAACTGTTTTTT.

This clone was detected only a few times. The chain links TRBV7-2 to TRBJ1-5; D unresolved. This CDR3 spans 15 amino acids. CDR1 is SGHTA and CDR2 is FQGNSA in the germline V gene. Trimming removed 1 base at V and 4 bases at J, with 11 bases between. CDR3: CASSLDTGRNQPQHF. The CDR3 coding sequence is TGTGCCAGCAGCTTAGATACGGGAAGGAATCAGCCCCAGCATTTT. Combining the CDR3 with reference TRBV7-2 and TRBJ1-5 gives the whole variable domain GAGVSQSPSNKVTEKGKDVELRCDPISGHTALYWYRQSLGQGLEFLIYFQGNSAPDKSGLPSDRFSAERTGGSVSTLTIQRTQQEDSAVYLCASSLDTGRNQPQHFGDGTRLSIL.

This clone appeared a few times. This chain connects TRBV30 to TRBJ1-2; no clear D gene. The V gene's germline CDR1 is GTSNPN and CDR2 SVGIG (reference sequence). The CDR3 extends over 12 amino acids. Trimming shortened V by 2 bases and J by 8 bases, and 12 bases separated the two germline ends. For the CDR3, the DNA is TGTGCCTGGAGTACGGATGGGCGAGGCTACACCTTC. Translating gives CAWSTDGRGYTF.

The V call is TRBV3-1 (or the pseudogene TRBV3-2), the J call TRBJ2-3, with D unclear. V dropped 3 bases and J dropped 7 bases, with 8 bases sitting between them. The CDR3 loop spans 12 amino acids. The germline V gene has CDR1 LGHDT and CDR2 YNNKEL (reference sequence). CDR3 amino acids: CASSQQFNTQYF. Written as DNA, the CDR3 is TGTGCCAGCAGCCAGCAATTCAATACGCAGTATTTT.

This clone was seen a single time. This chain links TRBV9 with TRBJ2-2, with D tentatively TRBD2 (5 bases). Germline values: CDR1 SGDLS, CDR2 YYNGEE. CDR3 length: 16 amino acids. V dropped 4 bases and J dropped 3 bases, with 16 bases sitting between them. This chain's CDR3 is CASSSRGMEYTGELFF. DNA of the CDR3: TGTGCCAGCAGCTCCCGAGGGATGGAGTACACCGGGGAGCTGTTTTTT.

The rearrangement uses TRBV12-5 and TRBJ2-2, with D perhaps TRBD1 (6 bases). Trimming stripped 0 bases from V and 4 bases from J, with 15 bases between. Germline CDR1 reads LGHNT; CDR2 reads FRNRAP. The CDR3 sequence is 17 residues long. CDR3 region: CASGLVLVGAGTGELFF. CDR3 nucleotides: TGTGCTAGTGGTTTGGTACTAGTGGGGGCAGGCACCGGGGAGCTGTTTTTT.

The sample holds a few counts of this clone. CDR3 DNA: TGTGCCAGCAGTCCGGACAGCAGATATAATTCACCCCTCCACTTT. Protein product: CASSPDSRYNSPLHF. The chain combines TRBV6-5 with TRBJ1-6; tentative D call: TRBD1 (6 bases). This CDR3 has 15 residues. Germline CDR1 and CDR2: MNHEY and SVGAGI. Trimming took off 5 bases at V and 4 bases at J, with 12 bases between the two ends.

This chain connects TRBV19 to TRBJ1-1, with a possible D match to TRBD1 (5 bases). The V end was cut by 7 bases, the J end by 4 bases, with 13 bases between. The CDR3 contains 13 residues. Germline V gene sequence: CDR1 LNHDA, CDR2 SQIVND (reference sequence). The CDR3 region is CASTPLGGTEAFF. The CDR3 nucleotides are TGTGCCAGTACCCCCCTGGGGGGCACTGAAGCTTTCTTT.

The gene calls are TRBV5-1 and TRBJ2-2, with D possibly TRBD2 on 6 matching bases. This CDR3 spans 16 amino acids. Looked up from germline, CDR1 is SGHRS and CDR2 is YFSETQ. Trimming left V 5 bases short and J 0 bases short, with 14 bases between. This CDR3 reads CASRGGAAANTGELFF. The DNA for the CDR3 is TGCGCCAGCAGGGGCGGGGCGGCCGCGAACACCGGGGAGCTGTTTTTT.

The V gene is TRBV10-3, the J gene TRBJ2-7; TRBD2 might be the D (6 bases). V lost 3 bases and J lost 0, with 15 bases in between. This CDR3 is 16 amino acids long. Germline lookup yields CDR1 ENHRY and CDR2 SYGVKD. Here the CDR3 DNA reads TGTGCCATCAGTGAATCCGGCGGGATCAGCTCCTACGAGCAGTACTTC. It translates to CAISESGGISSYEQYF.

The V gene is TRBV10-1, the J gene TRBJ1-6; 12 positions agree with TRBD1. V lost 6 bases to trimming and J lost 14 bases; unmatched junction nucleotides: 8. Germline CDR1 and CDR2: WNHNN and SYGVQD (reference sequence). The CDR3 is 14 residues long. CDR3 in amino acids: CASSPGQGARALHF. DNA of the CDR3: TGCGCCAGCAGCCCGGGACAGGGGGCTCGGGCCCTCCACTTT.

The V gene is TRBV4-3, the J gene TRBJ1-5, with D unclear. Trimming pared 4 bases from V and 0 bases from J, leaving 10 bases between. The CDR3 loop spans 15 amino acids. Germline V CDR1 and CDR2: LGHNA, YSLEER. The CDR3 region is CASSLTRDSNQPQHF. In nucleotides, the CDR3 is TGCGCCAGCAGCCTAACGCGGGATAGCAATCAGCCCCAGCATTTT.

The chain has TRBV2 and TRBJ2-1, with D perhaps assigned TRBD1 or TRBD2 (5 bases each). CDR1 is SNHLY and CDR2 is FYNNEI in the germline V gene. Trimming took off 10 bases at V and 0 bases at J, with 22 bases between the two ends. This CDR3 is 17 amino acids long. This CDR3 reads CAIPRDGYTSSYNEQFF. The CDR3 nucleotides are TGTGCCATACCTCGGGACGGGTACACTAGCTCCTACAATGAGCAGTTCTTC. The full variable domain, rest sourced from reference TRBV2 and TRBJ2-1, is EPEVTQTPSHQVTQMGQEVILRCVPISNHLYFYWYRQILGQKVEFLVSFYNNEISEKSEIFDDQFSVERPDGSNFTLKIRSTKLEDSAMYFCAIPRDGYTSSYNEQFFGPGTRLTVL.

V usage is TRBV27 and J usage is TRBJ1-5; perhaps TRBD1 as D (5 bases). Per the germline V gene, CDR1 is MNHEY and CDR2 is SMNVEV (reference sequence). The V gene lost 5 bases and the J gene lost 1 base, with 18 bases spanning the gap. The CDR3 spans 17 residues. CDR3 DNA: TGTGCCAGCAGTCCCAATCCGGGACCCCAAAGCAATCAGCCCCAGCATTTT. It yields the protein CASSPNPGPQSNQPQHF.

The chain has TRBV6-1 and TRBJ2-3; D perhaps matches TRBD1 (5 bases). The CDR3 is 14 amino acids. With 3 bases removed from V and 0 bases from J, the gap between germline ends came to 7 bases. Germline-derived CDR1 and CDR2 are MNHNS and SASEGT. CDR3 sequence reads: CASSDRASTDTQYF. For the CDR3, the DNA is TGTGCCAGCAGTGACAGGGCTAGCACAGATACGCAGTATTTT.

Here the CDR3 DNA reads TGTGCCAGCAGTGAAGCTTTAGACAATGTCAGCTCCTACGAGCAGTACTTC. This gives the protein CASSEALDNVSSYEQYF. The chain links TRBV6-1 to TRBJ2-7; D is ambiguous. The CDR3 totals 17 residues. Germline V CDR1 and CDR2: MNHNS, SASEGT. V was pared by 0 bases and J by 0 bases, with 15 bases between.

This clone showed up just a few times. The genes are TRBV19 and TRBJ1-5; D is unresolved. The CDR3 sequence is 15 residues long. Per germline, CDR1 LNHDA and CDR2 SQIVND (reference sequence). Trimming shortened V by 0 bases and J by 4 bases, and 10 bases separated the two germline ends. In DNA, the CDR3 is TGTGCCAGTAGTATAGATCAGATCCCGAATCAGCCCCAGCATTTT. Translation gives CASSIDQIPNQPQHF.

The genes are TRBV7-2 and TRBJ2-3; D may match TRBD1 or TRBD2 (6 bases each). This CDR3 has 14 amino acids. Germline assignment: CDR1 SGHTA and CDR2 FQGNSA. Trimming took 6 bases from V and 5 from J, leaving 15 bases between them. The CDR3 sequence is CASREGGSLDTQYF. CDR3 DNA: TGTGCCAGCAGGGAGGGGGGCTCGCTAGATACGCAGTATTTT.

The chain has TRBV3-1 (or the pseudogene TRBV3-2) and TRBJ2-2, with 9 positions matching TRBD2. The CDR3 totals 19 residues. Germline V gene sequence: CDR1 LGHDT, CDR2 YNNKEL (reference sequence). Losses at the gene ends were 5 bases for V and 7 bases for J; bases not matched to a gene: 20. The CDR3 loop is CASSIGRSPAGGCGGELFF. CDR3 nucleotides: TGTGCCAGCAGCATCGGAAGATCGCCAGCGGGAGGATGTGGCGGGGAGCTGTTTTTT.